These T cell receptor beta chains were read from a single sample in a study of T cells in Graves' hyperthyroidism and ophthalmopathy. TCRdb processed the multiplex PCR reads anew with MiXCR; each CDR3 protein has one entry. The table records fewer than 850,000 distinct CDR3 sequences, around 15% of them present only once. Sequencing used blood. These receptors were obtained from a man aged 50-60 years with Graves' hyperthyroidism. Each CDR3 is given without its conserved first and last residue. Each record gives: V gene, CDR3 protein.

TRBV6-2/TRBV6-3 | ASSYGGQGVDEQF
TRBV12-3/TRBV12-4 | ASSLIWGPTNEKLF
TRBV27 | ASSFTGGGYEQY
TRBV28 | ASSSTEYNEKLF
TRBV12-3/TRBV12-4 | ASSLRRESDEQF
TRBV7-6 | ASSLDRDTGNTIY
TRBV28 | ASSRRQSYGSNRSGNTIY
TRBV12-3/TRBV12-4 | AIRGLAGTGELF
TRBV29-1 | SVVAGTTDTQY
TRBV10-1 | ASRTGTGGRYEQY
TRBV6-9 | ASSSTSGLYNEQF
TRBV7-3 | ASSLRDRALRDEQF
TRBV7-9 | ASSSPTGFQETQY
TRBV5-4 | ASGLGAGDYNEKF
TRBV5-1 | ASSLEALGAEAF
TRBV5-1 | ASSFPRLAVRHRAQY
TRBV7-6 | ASSLGDVNTEAF
TRBV4-2 | ASSQDSQGNSPLH
TRBV5-1 | ASSQGRGPITDTQY
TRBV7-2 | ASTTSGNQPQH
TRBV19 | ASSYVWGPSYEQY
TRBV20-1 | SARDSSGSDEQY
TRBV7-9 | ASSLGDWEISYEQY
TRBV28 | ASGRGAEKLF
TRBV6-5 | ASSYTQGSTIY
TRBV29-1 | SVESSSYEQY
TRBV7-8 | ASSPYPDDSYEQY
TRBV4-1 | ASSQIPGLAGARYEQY
TRBV30 | AWSSFVDNSPLH
TRBV10-3 | AIAPGLTNTEAF
TRBV30 | AWSVLSLYQETQY
TRBV7-9 | ASTSPLAEISYNEQF
TRBV20-1 | SATRDSSLLDTQY
TRBV7-9 | ASSHSRDRPFRELF
TRBV12-3/TRBV12-4 | ASSLRPRGYGYT
TRBV6-6 | ASSYSSDRGYTGELF
TRBV5-1 | ASSPAGESANEQF
TRBV28 | ASSPGQGAGAF
TRBV10-1 | ASSEEGTGSPEQF
TRBV20-1 | SARIGDANTEAF
TRBV7-9 | ASSLSGRAGTDTQY
TRBV10-3 | AISVIGTAYEQY
TRBV28 | ASSFKLQGWYEQY
TRBV12-3/TRBV12-4 | ASSLGGALTEKLF
TRBV18 | ASSPPPGNTEAF
TRBV5-8 | ASSPISRTGPGNTIY
TRBV6-1 | ASRGPLRQGYNEQF
TRBV28 | ASSYQLAVNEQF
TRBV28 | ASSDAGTGITDTQY
TRBV7-7 | ASSLNLMSYEQY
TRBV7-9 | ASSLRSREQGRSGANVLT
TRBV28 | ASSNGQGLGDTQY
TRBV28 | ASTPFGTHNEQF